This T cell receptor (beta chain) stems from a study of radiation and T cells in renal cell carcinoma. About the study: Nephrectomy followed 15 Gy stereotactic body radiation by 4 weeks. Study-wide points: Top tumor clonotypes rose in blood 2 weeks post-radiation, then contracted. No pretreatment tumor biopsies were available for baseline clonotypes.

Germline-derived CDR1 and CDR2 are ENHRY and SYGVKD. The CDR3 length is 12 residues. V lost 2 bases, J lost 5 bases, and 4 bases lay in between. For this clone: What it binds is unknown.

Method: immunoSEQ multiplex PCR; TCRdb's copy keeps in-frame clones and lacks some. The sample lists 120,000 or so clones; around four fifths were seen once. As to time point: blood 2 weeks post-SBRT. Treatment reported: 15 Gy SBRT to primary tumor, nephrectomy 4 weeks later. Blood was sampled at baseline, 2 weeks and 4 weeks after SBRT. This specimen consisted of blood, obtained from a patient whose treatment included radiotherapy and nephrectomy. The chain couples TRBV10-3 to TRBJ2-1; D unclear. The receptor's source is an older woman with renal cell carcinoma. CDR3 loop: CAISEEHNEQFF. CDR3 coding DNA: TGTGCCATCAGTGAGGAGCACAATGAGCAGTTCTTC.